A selection of T cell receptor beta chains follows, all from one sample in a study of blood T cells in healthy people across ages. Each CDR3 protein is one row after TCRdb ran MiXCR on the 5' RACE reads. The table records 780,000 or so distinct CDR3 sequences, about 61% of them present only once. Sequencing was carried out using blood. These receptors all stem from a man aged 35 to 55 in good health. The CDR3 runs from the conserved cysteine through the conserved F or W. A D gene is named only where the DNA matches it firmly. A clone size is listed for some rows: how often the clone was seen (once, few, many), or a class if it is expanded.

d_call | clone_size | j_call | v_call | cdr3_nt | cdr3_aa
NA | NA | TRBJ2-7 | TRBV28 | TGTGCCAGCAGTCCGACACGCCCAGGTGTGGACGAGCAGTACTTC | CASSPTRPGVDEQYF
NA | NA | TRBJ2-1 | TRBV6-2/TRBV6-3 | TGTGCCAGCAGTTACTCGACATGGCCGAACAATGAGCAGTTCTTC | CASSYSTWPNNEQFF
TRBD1 | NA | TRBJ1-2 | TRBV27 | TGTGCCAGCAGTCCCGGGACAGAGATCTATGGAGGCTACACCTTC | CASSPGTEIYGGYTF
TRBD1 | NA | TRBJ2-1 | TRBV2 | TGTGCCAGCAGTCTAGGACAGGGGGCAACCCGGCAGTTCTTC | CASSLGQGATRQFF
TRBD2 | NA | TRBJ2-1 | TRBV4-2 | TGTGCCAGCAGCCAAGATCCCGTAGGCGGGAGCACACACAATGAGCAGTTCTTC | CASSQDPVGGSTHNEQFF
NA | NA | TRBJ1-6 | TRBV6-6 | TGTGCCAGCAACCCAGTGGGCCCCGCCGTGGGTGATTCACCCCTCCACTTT | CASNPVGPAVGDSPLHF
TRBD1 | few | TRBJ1-1 | TRBV6-1 | TGTGCCAGCCGAAACACCATCAGGGGGCTACGGGTATTGAACACTGAAGCTTTCTTT | CASRNTIRGLRVLNTEAFF
TRBD2 | NA | TRBJ2-7 | TRBV5-1 | TGCGCCAGCAGCTTGATCTCGACTAGCGGGTACGAGCAGTACTTC | CASSLISTSGYEQYF
TRBD1 | few | TRBJ1-6 | TRBV4-2 | TGTGCCAGCAGCCAGAGACAGGGGGGTTCACCCCTCCACTTT | CASSQRQGGSPLHF
NA | few | TRBJ2-5 | TRBV4-2 | TGTGCCAGCAGCCAAGATAAATCGGACAGGGAGGGAGAGACCCAGTACTTC | CASSQDKSDREGETQYF
NA | few | TRBJ2-3 | TRBV28 | TGTGCCAGCAGTCCCGGGGGGACAGGTGCTGGGTATTTT | CASSPGGTGAGYF
NA | NA | TRBJ1-2 | TRBV12-3/TRBV12-4 | TGTGCCAGCACCTGGGGCCTTTCTAACTATGGCTACACCTTC | CASTWGLSNYGYTF
NA | NA | TRBJ2-6 | TRBV7-2 | TGTGCCAGCAGCTTATTGGGCTGGAGCTCTGGGGCCAACGTCCTGACTTTC | CASSLLGWSSGANVLTF
TRBD2 | few | TRBJ2-3 | TRBV12-3/TRBV12-4 | TGTGCCAGCACCGGGACTAGCGGGGGGGCGGGGATAGATACGCAGTATTTT | CASTGTSGGAGIDTQYF
NA | NA | TRBJ2-1 | TRBV12-3/TRBV12-4 | TGTGCCAGCAATCGGGGAAGATTGAATGAGCAGTTCTTC | CASNRGRLNEQFF
NA | NA | TRBJ1-1 | TRBV25-1 | TGTGCCAGCACGATTGGGGGGCGACGGTGGACTGAAGCTTTCTTT | CASTIGGRRWTEAFF
TRBD2 | NA | TRBJ2-5 | TRBV24-1 | TGTGCCACCAGTGAAAAACGACTAGCGGGGCTACAAGAGACCCAGTACTTC | CATSEKRLAGLQETQYF
TRBD1 | NA | TRBJ2-7 | TRBV12-3/TRBV12-4 | TGTGCCAGCAGTGGGACAGCCTACAATGAGCAGTACTTC | CASSGTAYNEQYF
NA | NA | TRBJ2-1 | TRBV6-2/TRBV6-3 | TGTGCCAGCAGTTTCCCAGCAAGGGACAATGAGCAGTTCTTC | CASSFPARDNEQFF
NA | NA | TRBJ1-5 | TRBV7-2 | TGTGCCAGCAGCTTAAAAGGGAGGAATCAGCCCCAGCATTTT | CASSLKGRNQPQHF
NA | NA | TRBJ1-4 | TRBV25-1 | TGTGCCAGCAGTCCGACAGAACTCCATGGCCGCATCGAAAAACTGTTTTTT | CASSPTELHGRIEKLFF
TRBD1 | NA | TRBJ2-7 | TRBV18 | TGTGCCAGCTCACCGGGACAGTTGCCGGAGCAGTACTTC | CASSPGQLPEQYF
TRBD1 | NA | TRBJ2-4 | TRBV27 | TGTGCCAGCAGTAGGCCGGGACAGGGGGTGTGGGAGCAGTACTTC | CASSRPGQGVWEQYF
NA | few | TRBJ2-3 | TRBV20-1 | TGCAGTGCTAGACAAGACAGTACAGATACGCAGTATTTT | CSARQDSTDTQYF
NA | NA | TRBJ1-5 | TRBV20-1 | TGCAGTGTCCCCCCCCGGGATTACAATCAGCCCCAGCATTTT | CSVPPRDYNQPQHF
NA | NA | TRBJ2-4 | TRBV28 | TGTGCCAGCAGCATTACAGGCGTGGGAAACATTCAGTACTTC | CASSITGVGNIQYF
TRBD2 | few | TRBJ2-1 | TRBV7-2 | TGTGCCAGCAGCTTAGGTGGGACTAGCTCAAATGAGCAGTTCTTC | CASSLGGTSSNEQFF
NA | NA | TRBJ2-5 | TRBV9 | TGTGCCAGCAGCTCCGAGGGGGTGTACCAAGAGACCCAGTACTTC | CASSSEGVYQETQYF
TRBD1 | NA | TRBJ2-5 | TRBV12-3/TRBV12-4 | TGTGCCAGCAGTTTGGGACAGGTTAATCGAGAGACCCAGTACTTC | CASSLGQVNRETQYF
TRBD1 | few | TRBJ1-6 | TRBV7-2 | TGTGCCAGCAGCTTAGAGGGACAGGGTTCACCCCTCCACTTT | CASSLEGQGSPLHF
TRBD2 | NA | TRBJ2-7 | TRBV12-3/TRBV12-4 | TGTGCCAGCAGCACGGGACTAGACTACGAGCAGTACTTC | CASSTGLDYEQYF
NA | NA | TRBJ2-5 | TRBV4-1 | TGCGCCAGCAGCCAATGGGGGATTGAGCAGTACTTC | CASSQWGIEQYF
NA | NA | TRBJ1-4 | TRBV6-5 | TGTGCCAGCAGTTACTCGAAGTCCACCGAAAAACTGTTTTTT | CASSYSKSTEKLFF
NA | NA | TRBJ1-6 | TRBV15 | TGTGCCACCGCCCCCACAGGGAAGTATTCACCCCTCCACTTT | CATAPTGKYSPLHF
NA | NA | TRBJ1-5 | TRBV10-3 | TGTGCCATCAGTGAGGCGAAGGGCAGCAATCAGCTCCAGCATTTT | CAISEAKGSNQLQHF
TRBD2 | NA | TRBJ2-1 | TRBV7-3 | TGTGCCAGCAGCCCGCGGGAGGTGGCCTACAATGAGCAGTTCTTC | CASSPREVAYNEQFF
NA | NA | TRBJ1-1 | TRBV5-1 | TGCGCCAGCAGCTTCAGGGGCCTGGGAAGAGGGGCTACTGAAGCTTTCTTT | CASSFRGLGRGATEAFF
NA | few | TRBJ2-3 | TRBV20-1 | TGCAGTGCTACATACGGCCTCGCTCAGGGTACGCAGTATTTT | CSATYGLAQGTQYF
TRBD1 | NA | TRBJ2-1 | TRBV24-1 | TGTGCCACCAGTGAGGACGGACAGGGCTCCTACAATGAGCAGTTCTTC | CATSEDGQGSYNEQFF
TRBD1 | NA | TRBJ1-6 | TRBV10-3 | TGTGCCATCAGCGGGACAGCAAATTCACCCCTCCACTTT | CAISGTANSPLHF
TRBD1 | few | TRBJ2-7 | TRBV20-1 | TGCAGTTCTGTGGGACAGGACTCCTACGAGCAGTACTTC | CSSVGQDSYEQYF
TRBD2 | NA | TRBJ2-3 | TRBV6-2/TRBV6-3 | TGTGCCAGCAGGGGGACTAGCGCGGATACGCAGTATTTT | CASRGTSADTQYF
NA | NA | TRBJ2-5 | TRBV5-1 | TGCGCCAGCAGCTTTCCTGAGGATACAACCCAGCACTTC | CASSFPEDTTQHF
NA | NA | TRBJ2-1 | TRBV12-3/TRBV12-4 | TGTGCCAGCAGTCTGCACTTAAACAATGAGCAGTTCTTC | CASSLHLNNEQFF
TRBD1 | many | TRBJ2-5 | TRBV20-1 | TGCAGTGCTAGGGGGACAGGGGGCTTTTCCGGAGAGACCCAGTACTTC | CSARGTGGFSGETQYF
TRBD1 | few | TRBJ2-3 | TRBV7-9 | TGTGCCAGCAGCCCCGGGACAGGGGTGCGCACAGATACGCAGTATTTT | CASSPGTGVRTDTQYF
NA | NA | TRBJ2-1 | TRBV9 | TGTGCCAGCAGCTACTCATCTAGCGCTGGAGTCTACAATGAGCAGTTCTTC | CASSYSSSAGVYNEQFF
NA | NA | TRBJ2-3 | TRBV28 | TGTGCCAGCAGTTTATCTGGGAGCGGTTTACAGACAGATACGCAGTATTTT | CASSLSGSGLQTDTQYF
NA | few | TRBJ2-3 | TRBV4-1 | TGCGCCAGCCGGTCGGCAGATACGCAGTATTTT | CASRSADTQYF
TRBD2 | NA | TRBJ2-1 | TRBV29-1 | TGCAGCGTCCGTAGCGGGAGCTCCTACAATGAGCAGTTCTTC | CSVRSGSSYNEQFF
NA | NA | TRBJ2-7 | TRBV29-1 | TGCAGCGTTGAAACCTCGGTGGAACGCGGGCAGTACTTC | CSVETSVERGQYF
NA | few | TRBJ2-1 | TRBV18 | TGTGCCAGCTCACCATCGTTCAATGAGCAGTTCTTC | CASSPSFNEQFF